The entry that follows covers one T cell receptor beta chain sequence. This record belongs to a study of blood T cell repertoires in COVID-19. Study background: Sample material is recorded as cDNA or gDNA derived from T cells, B-cell-depleted T cells, or PBMCs.

This CDR3 is built from 17 residues. The J segment lost 2 bases and the V segment lost 9 bases, leaving 17 bases of the junction unmatched. Germline loops: CDR1 LNHDA, CDR2 SQIVND (reference sequence). Participants spanned ages about 18 to 95 years and resided in some 22 US areas. Donors were grouped by their self-reported clinical history. Authors' analysis steps: How many nucleated cells were present was estimated from reference gene primer amplification. Only in-frame clones appear in the TCRdb table, and some are missing; sequencing was by immunoSEQ multiplex PCR. That table gives V, J and clone size, and the DNA gave D and trimming. The sample has about 400,000 clones; around nine tenths are singletons.

Sequencing used PBMCs or T cells enriched from blood (not recorded which). This clonotype was obtained from a woman in her twenties or thirties who had recovered from COVID-19. The V gene is TRBV19, the J gene TRBJ1-2; 8 bases fit TRBD1. The chain's CDR3 is CASNWEDRDNQNYGYTF. CDR3 nucleotides: TGTGCCAGCAATTGGGAGGACAGGGACAACCAAAACTATGGCTACACCTTC. Looking up the rest from reference TRBV19 and TRBJ1-2 gives the full variable domain: DGGITQSPKYLFRKEGQNVTLSCEQNLNHDAMYWYRQDPGQGLRLIYYSQIVNDFQKGDIAEGYSVSREKKESFPLTVTSAQKNPTAFYLCASNWEDRDNQNYGYTFGSGTRLTVV.